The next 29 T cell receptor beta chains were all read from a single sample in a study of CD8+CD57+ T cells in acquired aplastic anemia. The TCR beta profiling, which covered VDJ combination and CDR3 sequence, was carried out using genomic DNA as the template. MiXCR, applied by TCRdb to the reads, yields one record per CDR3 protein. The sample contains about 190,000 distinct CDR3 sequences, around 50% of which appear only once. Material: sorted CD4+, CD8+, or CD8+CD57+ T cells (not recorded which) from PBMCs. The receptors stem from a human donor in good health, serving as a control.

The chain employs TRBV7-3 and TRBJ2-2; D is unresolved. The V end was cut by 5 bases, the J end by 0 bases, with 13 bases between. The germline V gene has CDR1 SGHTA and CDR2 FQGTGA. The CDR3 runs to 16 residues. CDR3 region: CASSPRQKANTGELFF. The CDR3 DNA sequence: TGTGCCAGCAGCCCCAGACAAAAGGCGAACACCGGGGAGCTGTTTTTT.

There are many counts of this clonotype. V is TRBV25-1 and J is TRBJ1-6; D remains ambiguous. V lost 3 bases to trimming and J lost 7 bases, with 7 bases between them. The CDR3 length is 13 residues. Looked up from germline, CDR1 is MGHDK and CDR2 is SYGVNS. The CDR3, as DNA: TGTGCCAGCAGTGAGATCGGGAATTCACCCCTCCACTTT. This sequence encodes CASSEIGNSPLHF.

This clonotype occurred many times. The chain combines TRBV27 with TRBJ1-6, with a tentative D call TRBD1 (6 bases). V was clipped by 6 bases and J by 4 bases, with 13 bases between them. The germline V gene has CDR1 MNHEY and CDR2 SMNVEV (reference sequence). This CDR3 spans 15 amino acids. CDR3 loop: CASSPGVSYNSPLHF. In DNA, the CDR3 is TGTGCCAGCAGCCCAGGGGTCTCATATAATTCACCCCTCCACTTT.

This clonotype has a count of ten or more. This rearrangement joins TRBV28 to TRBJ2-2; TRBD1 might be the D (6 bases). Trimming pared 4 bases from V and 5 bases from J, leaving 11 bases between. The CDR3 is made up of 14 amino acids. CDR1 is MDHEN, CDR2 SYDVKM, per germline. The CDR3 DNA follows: TGTGCCAGCAGTTACAGGGTTGGGACCGGGGAGCTGTTTTTT. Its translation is CASSYRVGTGELFF. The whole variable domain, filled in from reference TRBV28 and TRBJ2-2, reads DVKVTQSSRYLVKRTGEKVFLECVQDMDHENMFWYRQDPGLGLRLIYFSYDVKMKEKGDIPEGYSVSREKKERFSLILESASTNQTSMYLCASSYRVGTGELFFGEGSRLTVL.

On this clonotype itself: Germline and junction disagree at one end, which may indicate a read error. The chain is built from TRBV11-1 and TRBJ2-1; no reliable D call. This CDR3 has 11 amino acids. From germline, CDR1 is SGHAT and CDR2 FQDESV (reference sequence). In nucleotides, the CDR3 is TGTGCCAGCAGCTTGGTTAATGAGCGAGTCTTC. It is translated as CASSLVNERVF.

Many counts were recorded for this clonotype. CDR3 residues: CASSLGDTSSYNSPLHF. CDR3 DNA sequence: TGCGCCAGCAGCTTGGGAGACACGAGCTCCTATAATTCACCCCTCCACTTT. This sequence joins TRBV5-1 and TRBJ1-6; unclear D gene. Trimming took 0 bases from V and 0 from J, leaving 10 bases between them. There are 17 residues in the CDR3. Germline V gene data show CDR1 as SGHRS and CDR2 as YFSETQ.

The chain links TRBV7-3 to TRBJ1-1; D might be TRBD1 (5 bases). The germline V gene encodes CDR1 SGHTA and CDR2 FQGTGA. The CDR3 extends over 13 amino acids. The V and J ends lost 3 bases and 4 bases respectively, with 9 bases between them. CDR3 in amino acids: CASSFGGLTEAFF. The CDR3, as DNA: TGTGCCAGCAGCTTTGGGGGTCTCACTGAAGCTTTCTTT. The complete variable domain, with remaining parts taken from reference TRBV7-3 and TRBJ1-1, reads GAGVSQTPSNKVTEKGKYVELRCDPISGHTALYWYRQSLGQGPEFLIYFQGTGAADDSGLPNDRFFAVRPEGSVSTLKIQRTERGDSAVYLCASSFGGLTEAFFGQGTRLTVV.

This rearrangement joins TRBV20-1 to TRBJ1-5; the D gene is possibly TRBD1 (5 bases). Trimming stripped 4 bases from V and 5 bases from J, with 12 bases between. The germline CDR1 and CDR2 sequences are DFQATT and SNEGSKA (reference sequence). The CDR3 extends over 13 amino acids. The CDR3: CSAKGFGDQPQHF. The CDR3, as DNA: TGCAGTGCTAAGGGGTTTGGCGATCAGCCCCAGCATTTT.

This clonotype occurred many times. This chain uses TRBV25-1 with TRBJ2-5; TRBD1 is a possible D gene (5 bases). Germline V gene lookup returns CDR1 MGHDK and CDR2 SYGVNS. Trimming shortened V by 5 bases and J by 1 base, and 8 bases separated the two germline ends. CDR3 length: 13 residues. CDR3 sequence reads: CASSTTVQETQYF. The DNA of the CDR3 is TGTGCCAGCAGTACGACAGTCCAAGAGACCCAGTACTTC.

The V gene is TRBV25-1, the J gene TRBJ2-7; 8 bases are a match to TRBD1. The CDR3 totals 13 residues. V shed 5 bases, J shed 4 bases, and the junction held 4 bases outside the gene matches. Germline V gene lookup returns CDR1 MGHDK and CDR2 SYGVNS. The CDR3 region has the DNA TGTGCCAGCAGTCCGGACAGGGTATACGAGCAGTACTTC. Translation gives CASSPDRVYEQYF.

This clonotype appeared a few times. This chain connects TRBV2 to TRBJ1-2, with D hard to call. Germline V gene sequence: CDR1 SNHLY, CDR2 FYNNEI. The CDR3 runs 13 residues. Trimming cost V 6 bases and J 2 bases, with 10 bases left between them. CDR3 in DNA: TGTGCCAGCAGGGTGGACCGAAACTATGGCTACACCTTC. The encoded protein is CASRVDRNYGYTF.

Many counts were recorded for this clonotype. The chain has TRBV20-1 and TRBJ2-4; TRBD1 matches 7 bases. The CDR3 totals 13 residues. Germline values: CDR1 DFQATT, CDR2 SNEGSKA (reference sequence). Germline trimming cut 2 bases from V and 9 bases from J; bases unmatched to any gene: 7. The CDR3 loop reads CSARPRGRGIQYF. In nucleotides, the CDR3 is TGCAGTGCTAGACCAAGGGGGCGAGGCATTCAGTACTTC.

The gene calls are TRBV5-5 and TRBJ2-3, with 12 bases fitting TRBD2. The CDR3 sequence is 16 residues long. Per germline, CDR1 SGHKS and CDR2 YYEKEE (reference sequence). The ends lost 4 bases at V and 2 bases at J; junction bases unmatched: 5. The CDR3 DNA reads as TGTGCCAGCAGCCCCGGACTAGCGGGGAACACAGATACGCAGTATTTT. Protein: CASSPGLAGNTDTQYF.

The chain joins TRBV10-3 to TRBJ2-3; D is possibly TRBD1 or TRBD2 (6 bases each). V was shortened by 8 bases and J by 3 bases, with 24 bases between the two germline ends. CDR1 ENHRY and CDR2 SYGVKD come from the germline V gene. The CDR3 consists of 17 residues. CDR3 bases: TGTGCCATCCGATGGAGGGAGAACAGGGTGGTGACAGATACGCAGTATTTT. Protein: CAIRWRENRVVTDTQYF.

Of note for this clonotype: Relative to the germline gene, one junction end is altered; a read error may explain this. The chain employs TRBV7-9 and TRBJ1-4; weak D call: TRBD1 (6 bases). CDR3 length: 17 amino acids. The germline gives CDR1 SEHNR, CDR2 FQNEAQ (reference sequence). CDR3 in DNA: TGCGCCAGCAGCCTCGGGGGGCAGATCGGACTCAATGAAAAACTGTTTTTT. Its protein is CASSLGGQIGLNEKLFF.

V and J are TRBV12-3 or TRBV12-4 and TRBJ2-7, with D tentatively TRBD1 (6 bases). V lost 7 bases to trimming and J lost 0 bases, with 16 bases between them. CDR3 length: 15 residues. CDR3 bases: TGTGCCAGCATGGGTGAGCAGGGGTCCTCCTACGAGCAGTACTTC. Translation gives CASMGEQGSSYEQYF.

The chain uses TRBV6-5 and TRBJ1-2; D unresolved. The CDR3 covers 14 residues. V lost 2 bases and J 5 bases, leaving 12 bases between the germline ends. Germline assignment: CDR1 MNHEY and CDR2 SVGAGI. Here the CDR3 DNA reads TGTGCCAGCAGTTACAGGGCGGGGTCTTATGGCTACACCTTC. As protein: CASSYRAGSYGYTF.

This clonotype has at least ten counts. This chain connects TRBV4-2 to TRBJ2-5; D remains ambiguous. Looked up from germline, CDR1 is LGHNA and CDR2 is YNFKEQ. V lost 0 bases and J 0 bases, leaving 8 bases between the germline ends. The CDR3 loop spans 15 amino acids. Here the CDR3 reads CASSQDSPYQETQYF. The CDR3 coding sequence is TGTGCCAGCAGCCAAGATTCGCCCTACCAAGAGACCCAGTACTTC.

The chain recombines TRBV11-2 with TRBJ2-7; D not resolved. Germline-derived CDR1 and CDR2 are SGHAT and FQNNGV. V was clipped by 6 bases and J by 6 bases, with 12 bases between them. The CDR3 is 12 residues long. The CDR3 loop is CASRRAGFEQYF. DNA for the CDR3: TGTGCCAGCAGACGAGCAGGCTTCGAGCAGTACTTC.

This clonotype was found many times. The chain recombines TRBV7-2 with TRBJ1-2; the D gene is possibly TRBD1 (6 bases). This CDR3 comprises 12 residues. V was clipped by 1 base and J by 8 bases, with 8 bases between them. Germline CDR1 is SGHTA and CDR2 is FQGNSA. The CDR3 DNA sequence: TGTGCCAGCAGCTTAGAGACAGGCGGCTACACCTTC. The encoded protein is CASSLETGGYTF.

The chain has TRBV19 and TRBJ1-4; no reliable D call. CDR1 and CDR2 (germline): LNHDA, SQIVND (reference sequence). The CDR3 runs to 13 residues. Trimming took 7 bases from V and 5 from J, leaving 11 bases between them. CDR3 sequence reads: CASKLGRNEKLFF. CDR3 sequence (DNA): TGTGCCAGTAAGCTTGGCAGGAATGAAAAACTGTTTTTT.

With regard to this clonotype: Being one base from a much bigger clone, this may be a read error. The CDR3 DNA follows: TGTGCCAGCAGTCTAACAGCCGGGACTAGCGGGGGGGCCCGCACAGATACGCAGTATTTT. Translating gives CASSLTAGTSGGARTDTQYF. J is TRBJ2-3 and V is TRBV7-8; 16 bases line up with TRBD2. This CDR3 has 20 residues. J lost 1 base, V lost 6 bases, and 13 bases had no gene match. Germline V CDR1 and CDR2: SGHVS, FQNEAQ.

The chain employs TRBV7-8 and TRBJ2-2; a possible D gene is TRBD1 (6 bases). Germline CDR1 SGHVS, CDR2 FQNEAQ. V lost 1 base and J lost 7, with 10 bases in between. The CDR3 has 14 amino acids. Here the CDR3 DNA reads TGTGCCAGCAGCTTAGGGACAGTTGACGGGGAGCTGTTTTTT. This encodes CASSLGTVDGELFF.

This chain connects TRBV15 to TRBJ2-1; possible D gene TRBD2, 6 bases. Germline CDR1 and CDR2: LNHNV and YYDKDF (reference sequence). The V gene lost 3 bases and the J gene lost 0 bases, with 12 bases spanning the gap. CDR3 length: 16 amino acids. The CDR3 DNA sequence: TGTGCCACCAGCAGGTCTCTAGCGAGCTCCTACAATGAGCAGTTCTTC. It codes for CATSRSLASSYNEQFF.

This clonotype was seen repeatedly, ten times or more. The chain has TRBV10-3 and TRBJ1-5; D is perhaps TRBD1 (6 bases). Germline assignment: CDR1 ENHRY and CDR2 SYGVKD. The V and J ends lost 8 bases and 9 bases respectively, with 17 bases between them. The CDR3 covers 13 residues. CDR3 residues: CAIGAGEDRPQHF. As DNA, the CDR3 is TGTGCCATCGGTGCAGGGGAAGACCGGCCCCAGCATTTT.

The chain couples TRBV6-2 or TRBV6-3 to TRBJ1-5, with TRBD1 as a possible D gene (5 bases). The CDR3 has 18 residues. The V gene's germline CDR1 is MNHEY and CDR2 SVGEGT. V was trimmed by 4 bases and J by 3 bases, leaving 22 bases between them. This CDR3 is CASSCGGQAEIFNQPQHF. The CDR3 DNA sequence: TGTGCCAGCAGTTGCGGTGGACAAGCCGAGATCTTCAATCAGCCCCAGCATTTT.

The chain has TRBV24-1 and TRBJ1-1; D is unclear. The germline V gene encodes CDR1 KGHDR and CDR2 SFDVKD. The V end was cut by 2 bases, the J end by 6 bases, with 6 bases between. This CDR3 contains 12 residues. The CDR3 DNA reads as TGTGCCACCAGTGATTCCACTTCTGAAGCTTTCTTT. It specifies CATSDSTSEAFF.

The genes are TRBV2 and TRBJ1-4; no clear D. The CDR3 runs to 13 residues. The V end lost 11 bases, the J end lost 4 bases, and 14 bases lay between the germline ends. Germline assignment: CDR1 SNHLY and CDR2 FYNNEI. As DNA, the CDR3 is TGTGCCGGCGGATCCGACTTTAATGAAAAACTGTTTTTT. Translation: CAGGSDFNEKLFF. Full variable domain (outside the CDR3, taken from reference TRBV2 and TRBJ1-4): EPEVTQTPSHQVTQMGQEVILRCVPISNHLYFYWYRQILGQKVEFLVSFYNNEISEKSEIFDDQFSVERPDGSNFTLKIRSTKLEDSAMYFCAGGSDFNEKLFFGSGTQLSVL.

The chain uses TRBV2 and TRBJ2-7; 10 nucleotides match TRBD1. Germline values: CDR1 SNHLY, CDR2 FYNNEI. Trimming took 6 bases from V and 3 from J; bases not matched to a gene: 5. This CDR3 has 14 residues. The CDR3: CASSARTGGYEQYF. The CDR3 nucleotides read TGTGCCAGCAGCGCGAGGACAGGGGGCTACGAGCAGTACTTC.